A single sample is the source of the 30 T cell receptor beta chains below, sequenced in a study of blood T cell repertoires in COVID-19. Profiling relied on immunoSEQ multiplex PCR, and the TCRdb table lists in-frame clones only, not all of them. The table shows 140,000 to 150,000 clones, with roughly 89% occurring only once. The material sequenced was peripheral blood. The receptors stem from a human donor in a cohort sampled during active COVID-19.

The chain carries TRBV11-2 and TRBJ2-3; 9 nucleotides agree with TRBD2. The germline gives CDR1 SGHAT, CDR2 FQNNGV. The CDR3 spans 15 residues. The ends lost 4 bases at V and 4 bases at J; junction bases unmatched: 6. The chain's CDR3 is CASSWLLAGADTQYF. The CDR3 DNA sequence: TGTGCCAGCAGCTGGCTACTAGCGGGCGCAGATACGCAGTATTTT. Looking up the rest from reference TRBV11-2 and TRBJ2-3 gives the full variable domain: EAGVAQSPRYKIIEKRQSVAFWCNPISGHATLYWYQQILGQGPKLLIQFQNNGVVDDSQLPKDRFSAERLKGVDSTLKIQPAKLEDSAVYLCASSWLLAGADTQYFGPGTRLTVL.

This chain uses TRBV5-4 with TRBJ1-5; 9 bases fit TRBD1. J was trimmed by 6 bases and V by 3 bases; bases with no gene match: 7. Germline loops: CDR1 SGHNT, CDR2 YYREEE (reference sequence). CDR3 length equals 15 residues. The CDR3 coding sequence is TGTGCCAGCAGCTCACAGGGGGCAGGAGTTCAGCCCCAGCATTTT. This translates into CASSSQGAGVQPQHF.

The chain has TRBV5-5 and TRBJ2-1; D perhaps matches TRBD2 (6 bases). The germline CDR1 and CDR2 sequences are SGHKS and YYEKEE (reference sequence). CDR3 size: 16 residues. Deletions cut 1 base from V and 0 bases from J, with 11 bases between. The CDR3 region has the DNA TGTGCCAGCAGCTTGCTAGCGACACCCTCCTACAATGAGCAGTTCTTC. Translating it yields CASSLLATPSYNEQFF. Full variable domain (rest looked up from reference TRBV5-5 and TRBJ2-1): DAGVTQSPTHLIKTRGQQVTLRCSPISGHKSVSWYQQVLGQGPQFIFQYYEKEERGRGNFPDRFSARQFPNYSSELNVNALLLGDSALYLCASSLLATPSYNEQFFGPGTRLTVL.

A single count supports this clone. The chain uses TRBV2 and TRBJ1-1; 7 bases fit TRBD1. CDR3 length equals 12 residues. The germline CDR1 and CDR2 sequences are SNHLY and FYNNEI. V lost 11 bases to trimming and J lost 2 bases; unmatched junction nucleotides: 5. The CDR3 loop reads CACHRGNTEAFF. In nucleotides, the CDR3 is TGTGCCTGCCACAGGGGTAACACTGAAGCTTTCTTT.

The rearrangement uses TRBV10-3 and TRBJ1-5; D might be TRBD1 (5 bases). The CDR3 runs 15 residues. CDR1 ENHRY and CDR2 SYGVKD come from the germline V gene. Trimming removed 0 bases at V and 1 base at J, with 7 bases between. The CDR3 nucleotides are TGTGCCATCAGTGAGTCAGCAGGGAGCAATCAGCCCCAGCATTTT. As protein: CAISESAGSNQPQHF.

The gene calls are TRBV30 and TRBJ2-7; D possibly corresponds to TRBD2 (6 bases). V was pared by 8 bases and J by 10 bases, with 18 bases between. The CDR3 covers 11 residues. The germline V gene encodes CDR1 GTSNPN and CDR2 SVGIG (reference sequence). CDR3 loop: CAGFHRGFQYF. The CDR3 coding sequence is TGTGCCGGATTCCACCGGGGGTTTCAGTACTTC.

The chain is built from TRBV19 and TRBJ2-2; D remains ambiguous. The germline CDR1 and CDR2 sequences are LNHDA and SQIVND (reference sequence). This CDR3 region has 14 residues. The V end lost 3 bases, the J end lost 1 base, and 6 bases lay between the germline ends. DNA of the CDR3: TGTGCCAGTAGTATCCACAAGAACACCGGGGAGCTGTTTTTT. It yields the protein CASSIHKNTGELFF.

This clone occurred once. This chain links TRBV7-8 with TRBJ1-1, with TRBD1 matching over 8 bases. Germline CDR1 reads SGHVS; CDR2 reads FQNEAQ. The CDR3 has 16 amino acids. Trimming cost V 1 base and J 0 bases; bases outside gene matches: 4. The CDR3 sequence: CASSLGTGRVNTEAFF. In nucleotides, the CDR3 is TGTGCCAGCAGCTTAGGGACAGGGCGAGTGAACACTGAAGCTTTCTTT.

This clone was seen just once. The chain links TRBV2 to TRBJ1-5; D ambiguous. CDR3 size: 15 residues. Looked up from germline, CDR1 is SNHLY and CDR2 is FYNNEI. The V end lost 4 bases, the J end lost 3 bases, and 13 bases lay between the germline ends. The CDR3 region is CASSVPGFNNQPQHF. Here the CDR3 DNA reads TGTGCCAGCAGTGTCCCGGGATTTAACAATCAGCCCCAGCATTTT.

This clone has just a few counts. CDR3 sequence (DNA): TGTGCCAGCAGCCCCGGGAGCGGGGTCGGCTCACCCCTCCACTTT. This encodes CASSPGSGVGSPLHF. The gene calls are TRBV7-8 and TRBJ1-6; no definite D call. V was cut by 5 bases and J by 10 bases, with 18 bases left in between. CDR1 is SGHVS and CDR2 is FQNEAQ in the germline V gene. The CDR3 spans 15 residues.

The chain links TRBV19 to TRBJ1-5; the match to TRBD1 covers 9 bases. The CDR3 has 15 amino acids. The J segment lost 3 bases and the V segment lost 6 bases, leaving 6 bases of the junction unmatched. Germline V gene data show CDR1 as LNHDA and CDR2 as SQIVND (reference sequence). The CDR3 protein is CASRGRQGDNQPQHF. The CDR3 DNA sequence: TGTGCCAGTAGGGGTAGACAGGGGGACAATCAGCCCCAGCATTTT.

This chain joins TRBV7-8 and TRBJ2-3; 14 positions agree with TRBD2. Germline V gene sequence: CDR1 SGHVS, CDR2 FQNEAQ. The CDR3 is 18 residues long. V was clipped by 1 base and J by 6 bases; unmatched bases: 9. DNA for the CDR3: TGTGCCAGCAGCTTAGAGACTAGCGGGGGGGCCGACTCCGATACGCAGTATTTT. It encodes CASSLETSGGADSDTQYF. Based on the CDR3 plus reference TRBV7-8 and TRBJ2-3, the full variable domain is GAGVSQSPRYKVAKRGQDVALRCDPISGHVSLFWYQQALGQGPEFLTYFQNEAQLDKSGLPSDRFFAERPEGSVSTLKIQRTQQEDSAVYLCASSLETSGGADSDTQYFGPGTRLTVL.

This chain connects TRBV10-3 to TRBJ2-2; weak D call: TRBD1 (6 bases). The CDR3 spans 13 residues. V was pared by 6 bases and J by 5 bases, with 10 bases between. Germline loops: CDR1 ENHRY, CDR2 SYGVKD. CDR3 protein: CAISFRGTGELFF. The CDR3 coding sequence is TGTGCCATCAGCTTCAGGGGTACCGGGGAGCTGTTTTTT.

The chain is built from TRBV11-2 and TRBJ2-1; no clear D gene. From germline, CDR1 is SGHAT and CDR2 FQNNGV. V dropped 0 bases and J dropped 10 bases, with 13 bases sitting between them. This CDR3 has 14 residues. CDR3 residues: CASSLDLESAEQFF. CDR3 nucleotides: TGTGCCAGCAGCTTAGATCTGGAGTCAGCCGAGCAGTTCTTC. Based on the CDR3 plus reference TRBV11-2 and TRBJ2-1, the full variable domain is EAGVAQSPRYKIIEKRQSVAFWCNPISGHATLYWYQQILGQGPKLLIQFQNNGVVDDSQLPKDRFSAERLKGVDSTLKIQPAKLEDSAVYLCASSLDLESAEQFFGPGTRLTVL.

This chain joins TRBV29-1 and TRBJ1-2; 7 bases fit TRBD1. The V gene end was trimmed by 3 bases and the J gene end by 4 bases; junction bases not matched to a gene: 11. CDR1 and CDR2 (germline): SQVTM, ANQGSEA. The CDR3 is 15 amino acids. CDR3 sequence: CSVEGQPRKGYGYTF. CDR3 nucleotides: TGCAGCGTTGAGGGACAGCCCCGTAAGGGCTATGGCTACACCTTC.

In this sample, this clone turned up once. The chain carries TRBV19 and TRBJ2-1; 8 nucleotides agree with TRBD2. Losses at the gene ends were 10 bases for V and 7 bases for J; bases not matched to a gene: 9. The length of the CDR3 is 13 residues. Per the germline V gene, CDR1 is LNHDA and CDR2 is SQIVND (reference sequence). CDR3 DNA: TGTGCCACCCGGGGGGGCCTTAATAATGAGCAGTTCTTC. As protein: CATRGGLNNEQFF.

This clone was counted a few times. This sequence joins TRBV7-9 and TRBJ1-1; TRBD1 agrees at 7 bases. The V gene's germline CDR1 is SEHNR and CDR2 FQNEAQ (reference sequence). CDR3 length equals 16 residues. J gave up 1 base and V 7 bases, and 12 bases lay outside the gene matches. The CDR3 region has the DNA TGTGCCAGCACCCCCAATCAGGGGGTCGGGAACACTGAAGCTTTCTTT. Translation: CASTPNQGVGNTEAFF.

The rearrangement links TRBV15 to TRBJ2-7, with D tentatively TRBD1 (5 bases). Germline V gives CDR1 LNHNV, CDR2 YYDKDF (reference sequence). The length of the CDR3 is 13 residues. The V gene lost 3 bases and the J gene lost 0 bases, with 6 bases spanning the gap. Written as DNA, the CDR3 is TGTGCCACCAGCAGGGACATCTCCTACGAGCAGTACTTC. Its translation is CATSRDISYEQYF.

The chain couples TRBV19 to TRBJ2-5, with 9 bases aligning to TRBD1. The V gene end was trimmed by 3 bases and the J gene end by 1 base; junction bases not matched to a gene: 6. The germline V gene has CDR1 LNHDA and CDR2 SQIVND (reference sequence). This CDR3 region has 16 residues. The CDR3, as DNA: TGTGCCAGTAGTATCGGGACAGGGACTTTCCAAGAGACCCAGTACTTC. This translates into CASSIGTGTFQETQYF.

The V call is TRBV28, the J call TRBJ2-7; 8 positions agree with TRBD2. Unmatched junction bases numbered 8, after V lost 5 bases and J lost 2 bases. Looked up from germline, CDR1 is MDHEN and CDR2 is SYDVKM. The length of the CDR3 is 15 residues. The CDR3 region is CASSDNRRGAYEQYF. CDR3 DNA: TGTGCCAGCAGTGATAACCGGCGGGGGGCCTACGAGCAGTACTTC.

V and J are TRBV19 and TRBJ1-4; TRBD1 matches at 7 bases. Germline CDR1 and CDR2: LNHDA and SQIVND (reference sequence). The CDR3 consists of 16 residues. The junction had 9 bases not matched to a gene; V was cut back by 3 bases and J by 5 bases. CDR3 sequence (DNA): TGTGCCAGTAGTATTCGGGGGCGCAGGGGGAATGAAAAACTGTTTTTT. Translated, it gives CASSIRGRRGNEKLFF.

The chain joins TRBV27 to TRBJ1-6; D unresolved. The germline CDR1 and CDR2 sequences are MNHEY and SMNVEV (reference sequence). V shed 5 bases and J shed 7 bases, with 12 bases lying between them. There are 14 residues in the CDR3. The CDR3 coding sequence is TGTGCCAGCAGTCCCCTTGCGGAAAATTCACCCCTCCACTTT. Translation: CASSPLAENSPLHF.

This chain connects TRBV6-5 to TRBJ2-7; tentatively, D is TRBD2 (6 bases). Germline CDR1 is MNHEY and CDR2 is SVGAGI. Trimming cost V 7 bases and J 1 base, with 11 bases left between them. This CDR3 comprises 13 residues. The CDR3 DNA is TGTGCCAGCATCTCGGGGGTTTCCTACGAGCAGTACTTC. Its translation: CASISGVSYEQYF.

This clone was counted between two and nine times. The rearrangement uses TRBV7-2 and TRBJ2-1; the match to TRBD1 covers 7 bases. J was trimmed by 6 bases and V by 3 bases; bases with no gene match: 8. The CDR3 is made up of 15 amino acids. In germline, CDR1 is SGHTA, CDR2 FQGNSA. In DNA, the CDR3 is TGTGCCAGCAGCTTGGAGACAGGGTTTTCCAATGAGCAGTTCTTC. Protein sequence: CASSLETGFSNEQFF.

The chain combines TRBV5-1 with TRBJ1-1; D is uncertain. Germline values: CDR1 SGHRS, CDR2 YFSETQ. Trimming removed 1 base at V and 0 bases at J, with 10 bases between. The length of the CDR3 is 15 residues. The CDR3 region is CASSLSARLNTEAFF. CDR3 coding DNA: TGCGCCAGCAGCTTGTCGGCCAGGCTGAACACTGAAGCTTTCTTT.

This chain joins TRBV7-9 and TRBJ1-2; no firm D call. The CDR3 is 14 amino acids. The V gene's germline CDR1 is SEHNR and CDR2 FQNEAQ (reference sequence). V lost 6 bases and J 2 bases, leaving 13 bases between the germline ends. The CDR3 DNA reads as TGTGCCAGCAGTTCACACGAAAACAACTATGGCTACACCTTC. Translating it yields CASSSHENNYGYTF.

The gene calls are TRBV4-3 and TRBJ2-1; 8 nucleotides line up with TRBD2. The germline V gene encodes CDR1 LGHNA and CDR2 YSLEER. The CDR3 covers 14 residues. The junction had 5 bases not matched to a gene; V was cut back by 0 bases and J by 10 bases. The CDR3 DNA is TGCGCCAGCAGCCAAGAGAGCGGGGGCAAAGAGCAGTTCTTC. Protein product: CASSQESGGKEQFF.

The chain recombines TRBV5-1 with TRBJ2-3; 8 nucleotides agree with TRBD1. CDR3 length: 16 residues. Trimming removed 6 bases from V and 2 bases from J; junction bases left unmatched: 11. The V gene's germline CDR1 is SGHRS and CDR2 YFSETQ. In DNA, the CDR3 is TGCGCCAGCACAACTTTCAGACAGGGGAACACAGATACGCAGTATTTT. Its protein product is CASTTFRQGNTDTQYF.

Concerning this clone itself: Other DNA variants within this sample encode the same CDR3. The chain links TRBV7-2 to TRBJ1-2; 7 positions match TRBD1. CDR1 is SGHTA, CDR2 FQGNSA, per germline. This CDR3 comprises 14 residues. Trimming removed 1 base from V and 4 bases from J; junction bases left unmatched: 3. The CDR3 sequence: CASSLGTGSYGYTF. The DNA of the CDR3 is TGTGCCAGCAGCTTAGGGACAGGTAGCTATGGCTACACCTTC. Using reference TRBV7-2 and TRBJ1-2 for the parts outside the CDR3, the full variable domain is GAGVSQSPSNKVTEKGKDVELRCDPISGHTALYWYRQSLGQGLEFLIYFQGNSAPDKSGLPSDRFSAERTGGSVSTLTIQRTQQEDSAVYLCASSLGTGSYGYTFGSGTRLTVV.

V gene TRBV5-5 combines with J gene TRBJ1-6; D is possibly TRBD1 (6 bases). Germline V gene lookup returns CDR1 SGHKS and CDR2 YYEKEE (reference sequence). The ends were cut back, 1 base at V and 3 bases at J, with 11 bases in the middle. This CDR3 has 16 residues. The CDR3 loop is CASSLQQGLYNSPLHF. The CDR3 DNA sequence: TGTGCCAGCAGCTTGCAACAGGGTCTCTATAATTCACCCCTCCACTTT.